Described below is a single TCR beta chain sequence and its context. What it binds is not known. Co-extraction yielded RNA and DNA from roughly 20-30 mg of unsorted bulk tissue. All patients had surgically resected primary liver carcinoma. More than 75% viable tumor cells made up every tumor sample. This record belongs to a study of tumor-infiltrating lymphocytes in primary liver carcinoma. Study observations and caveats: Tumor-adjacent and tumor-blood pairs displayed less overlap than did pairs of tumor regions. Merely about 7-25% of top clones occurred in all five tumor regions.

cDNA specific to TCR beta was made from 450 to 650 ng of total RNA, with a constant-region primer employed for priming. Three nested multiplex PCR rounds of slightly modified ARM-PCR generated TCR beta libraries. The first two PCR rounds used TRBV1-TRBV30 forward primers with a C-beta reverse primer, around 10 cycles each. TCRdb reprocessed the multiplex PCR reads via MiXCR and lists one record per CDR3 protein. The sample has just under 55,000 distinct CDR3 sequences, 70% to 85% seen once. The CDR3 is made up of 15 amino acids. Germline assignment: CDR1 LGHNA and CDR2 YNFKEQ. The sequencing sample was made of liver tumor tissue from sampling region 2. The sample's subset: tumor region T2, inferior pole. This TCR came from a man aged 40-50 years with primary liver carcinoma and hepatitis B virus infection. The chain combines TRBV4-2 with TRBJ2-7, with 10 bases fitting TRBD2. CDR3 sequence reads: CACSQELAGSYEQYF. CDR3 DNA: TGTGCGTGCAGCCAAGAACTAGCGGGATCCTACGAGCAGTACTTC.